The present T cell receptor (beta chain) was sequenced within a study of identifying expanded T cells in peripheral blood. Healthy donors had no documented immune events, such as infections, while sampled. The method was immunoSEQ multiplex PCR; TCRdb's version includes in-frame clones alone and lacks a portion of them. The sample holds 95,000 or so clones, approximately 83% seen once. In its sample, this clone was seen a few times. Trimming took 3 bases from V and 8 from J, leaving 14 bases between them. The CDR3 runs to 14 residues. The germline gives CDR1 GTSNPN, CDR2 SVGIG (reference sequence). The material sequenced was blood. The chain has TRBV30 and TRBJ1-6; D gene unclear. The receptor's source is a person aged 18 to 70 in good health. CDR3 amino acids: CAWRRPGADSPLHF. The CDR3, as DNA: TGTGCCTGGAGAAGGCCCGGTGCGGATTCACCCCTCCACTTT.